The 10 T cell receptor beta chains listed next were all sequenced from one sample in a study of T-cell memory formation after mild COVID-19. TCRdb ran MiXCR on the 5' RACE reads and lists one entry per CDR3 protein. The profile covers 150,000 to 200,000 distinct CDR3 sequences, with about a fifth appearing a single time and under 25% taken by the ten largest. Sequenced sample: PBMCs or a T cell subset sorted from them (not recorded which). These receptors originate from an adult woman who had mild COVID-19 (a few samples of this study predate the infection). Cell type and time point are not known.

The chain combines TRBV9 with TRBJ1-5; 7 bases map to TRBD1. Unmatched junction bases numbered 7, after V lost 4 bases and J lost 0 bases. Germline CDR1 SGDLS, CDR2 YYNGEE. This CDR3 is 16 amino acids long. The CDR3 nucleotides read TGTGCCAGCAGCTCCGGGACAGCATATAGCAATCAGCCCCAGCATTTT. It codes for CASSSGTAYSNQPQHF.

The sample holds a few counts of this clonotype. The chain carries TRBV29-1 and TRBJ1-5; D call uncertain. This CDR3 is built from 14 residues. Looked up from germline, CDR1 is SQVTM and CDR2 is ANQGSEA. The germline V and J ends were trimmed by 4 bases and 3 bases, with 13 bases remaining between them. The DNA for the CDR3 is TGCAGCGTTGTTTCTGGAGGATTCAATCAGCCCCAGCATTTT. Residues: CSVVSGGFNQPQHF. Based on the CDR3 plus reference TRBV29-1 and TRBJ1-5, the full variable domain is SAVISQKPSRDICQRGTSLTIQCQVDSQVTMMFWYRQQPGQSLTLIATANQGSEATYESGFVIDKFPISRPNLTFSTLTVSNMSPEDSSIYLCSVVSGGFNQPQHFGDGTRLSIL.

The chain uses TRBV2 and TRBJ1-5; 8 bases map to TRBD1. V shed 7 bases and J 1 base; nucleotides not matched to a gene: 6. The CDR3 has 15 amino acids. The germline CDR1 and CDR2 sequences are SNHLY and FYNNEI. The CDR3 nucleotides are TGTGCCAGCATTGGGGGACAGGCGAGCAATCAGCCCCAGCATTTT. It codes for CASIGGQASNQPQHF.

This clonotype was detected many times. This sequence joins TRBV7-9 and TRBJ2-1; 12 bases fit TRBD2. Germline CDR1 SEHNR, CDR2 FQNEAQ (reference sequence). The length of the CDR3 is 16 residues. V dropped 2 bases and J dropped 8; count of bases not matched to a gene: 7. CDR3 residues: CASSLLTSGRPHEQFF. The CDR3 DNA reads as TGTGCCAGCAGCTTACTGACTAGCGGGAGACCCCATGAGCAGTTCTTC.

This sequence joins TRBV7-9 and TRBJ2-3; 7 bases map to TRBD2. The germline CDR1 and CDR2 sequences are SEHNR and FQNEAQ (reference sequence). J lost 5 bases, V lost 5 bases, and 10 bases had no gene match. The CDR3 sequence is 15 residues long. In DNA, the CDR3 is TGTGCCAGCAGCCCCGCGGGAGTTGATAAAGATACGCAGTATTTT. Its protein product is CASSPAGVDKDTQYF.

CDR3 protein: CSVGGVRGRAFEQYF. In DNA, the CDR3 is TGCAGCGTTGGAGGAGTGAGGGGGAGGGCTTTCGAGCAGTACTTC. V and J are TRBV29-1 and TRBJ2-7; D is perhaps TRBD2 (7 bases). The germline V gene has CDR1 SQVTM and CDR2 ANQGSEA. This CDR3 region has 15 residues. The V end was cut by 4 bases, the J end by 6 bases, with 22 bases between.

The chain has TRBV2 and TRBJ1-2; TRBD1 might be the D (5 bases). Germline V gene lookup returns CDR1 SNHLY and CDR2 FYNNEI. The CDR3 contains 14 residues. With 3 bases removed from V and 6 bases from J, the gap between germline ends came to 14 bases. The CDR3 here is CASSDLWGNDGYTF. CDR3 nucleotide sequence: TGTGCCAGCAGTGACTTATGGGGGAACGATGGCTACACCTTC.

The chain uses TRBV4-1 and TRBJ2-1, with D perhaps given as TRBD1 or TRBD2 (6 bases each). Trimming took 1 base from V and 2 from J, leaving 12 bases between them. The germline CDR1 and CDR2 sequences are MGHRA and YSYEKL. This CDR3 contains 16 residues. DNA for the CDR3: TGCGCCAGCAGCCAAGTCGGACGGGGGCCCTACAATGAGCAGTTCTTC. Translating gives CASSQVGRGPYNEQFF.

This clonotype has ten or more counts. V and J are TRBV7-9 and TRBJ2-3; 11 bases are shared with TRBD1. CDR1 is SEHNR, CDR2 FQNEAQ, per germline (reference sequence). This CDR3 spans 16 amino acids. The V gene end was trimmed by 5 bases and the J gene end by 2 bases; junction bases not matched to a gene: 6. The CDR3 region is CASSDRDRGFTDTQYF. Here the CDR3 DNA reads TGTGCCAGCAGCGACCGGGACAGGGGGTTCACAGATACGCAGTATTTT.

This clonotype appeared a few times. The V gene is TRBV11-1, the J gene TRBJ2-7, with D unresolved. Germline CDR1 reads SGHAT; CDR2 reads FQDESV (reference sequence). Trimming removed 5 bases from V and 6 bases from J, with 8 bases in between. The CDR3 runs to 11 residues. The CDR3 region has the DNA TGTGCCAGCAGCGGCCTCGGCGAGCAGTACTTC. Amino acids: CASSGLGEQYF.